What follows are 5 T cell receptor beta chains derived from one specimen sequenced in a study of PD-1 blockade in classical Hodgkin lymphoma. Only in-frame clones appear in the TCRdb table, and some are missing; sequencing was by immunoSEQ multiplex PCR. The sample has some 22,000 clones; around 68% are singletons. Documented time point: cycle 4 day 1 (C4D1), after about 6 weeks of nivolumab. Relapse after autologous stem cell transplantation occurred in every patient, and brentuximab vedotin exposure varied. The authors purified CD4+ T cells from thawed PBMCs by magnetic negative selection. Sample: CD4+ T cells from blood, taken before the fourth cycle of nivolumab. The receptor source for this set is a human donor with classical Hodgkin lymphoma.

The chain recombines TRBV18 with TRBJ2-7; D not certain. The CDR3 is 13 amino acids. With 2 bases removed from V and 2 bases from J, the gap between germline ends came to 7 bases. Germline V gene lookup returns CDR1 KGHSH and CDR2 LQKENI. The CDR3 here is CASSPTGPYEQYF. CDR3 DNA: TGTGCCAGCTCACCAACCGGGCCCTACGAGCAGTACTTC.

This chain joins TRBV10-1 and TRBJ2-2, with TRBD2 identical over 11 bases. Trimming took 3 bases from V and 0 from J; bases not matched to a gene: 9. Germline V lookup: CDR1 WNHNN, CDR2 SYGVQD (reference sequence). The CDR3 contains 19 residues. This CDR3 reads CASSEFALAGAANTGELFF. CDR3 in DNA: TGCGCCAGCAGTGAATTTGCACTAGCGGGGGCCGCGAACACCGGGGAGCTGTTTTTT.

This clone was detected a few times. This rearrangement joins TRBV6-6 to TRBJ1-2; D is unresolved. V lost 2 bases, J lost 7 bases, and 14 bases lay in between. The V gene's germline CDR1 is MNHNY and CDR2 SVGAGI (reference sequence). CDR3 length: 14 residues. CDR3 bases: TGTGCCAGCAGTTACCCGAGTGGCGGTAGTGGCTACACCTTC. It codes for CASSYPSGGSGYTF.

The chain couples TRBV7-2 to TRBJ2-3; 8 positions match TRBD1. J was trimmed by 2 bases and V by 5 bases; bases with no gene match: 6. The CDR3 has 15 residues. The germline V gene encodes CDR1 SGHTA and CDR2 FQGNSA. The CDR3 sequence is CASSPSGQVTDTQYF. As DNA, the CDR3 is TGTGCCAGCAGCCCGTCGGGACAGGTCACAGATACGCAGTATTTT.

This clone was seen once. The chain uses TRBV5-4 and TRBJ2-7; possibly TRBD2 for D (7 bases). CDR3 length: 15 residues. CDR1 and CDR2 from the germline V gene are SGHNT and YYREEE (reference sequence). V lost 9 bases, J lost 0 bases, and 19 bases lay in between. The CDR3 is CATQREGESSYEQYF. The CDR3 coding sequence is TGTGCCACCCAGAGGGAGGGGGAGAGCTCCTACGAGCAGTACTTC. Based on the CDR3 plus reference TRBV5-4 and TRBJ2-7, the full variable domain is ETGVTQSPTHLIKTRGQQVTLRCSSQSGHNTVSWYQQALGQGPQFIFQYYREEENGRGNFPPRFSGLQFPNYSSELNVNALELDDSALYLCATQREGESSYEQYFGPGTRLTVT.